A single sample gave rise to the 7 T cell receptor beta chains below, sequenced in a study of blood T cells in healthy people across ages. A sample-barcoded 5' primer and a J-beta primer mix were used in a second PCR of roughly 7 to 11 cycles. TCRdb re-analysed the 5' RACE reads in MiXCR, keeping a single row per CDR3 protein. The data show over 600,000 distinct CDR3 sequences, about 21% seen once. Material: blood. Every receptor here comes from a man aged 70-80 years in good health.

V usage is TRBV6-6 and J usage is TRBJ2-4; D possibly corresponds to TRBD2 (5 bases). The germline V gene has CDR1 MNHNY and CDR2 SVGAGI (reference sequence). V lost 6 bases to trimming and J lost 2 bases, with 17 bases between them. The CDR3 extends over 16 amino acids. The CDR3 here is CASSQTSGGPKNIQYF. The CDR3 region has the DNA TGTGCCAGCAGCCAAACGTCCGGCGGGCCCAAAAACATTCAGTACTTC.

This clonotype appeared a few times. This CDR3 is CASSWGLAGGRAPYNEQFF. In DNA form, the CDR3 reads TGTGCCAGCAGCTGGGGACTAGCGGGAGGGAGAGCACCTTACAATGAGCAGTTCTTC. The genes are TRBV7-2 and TRBJ2-1; TRBD2 matches at 16 bases. V shed 4 bases, J shed 4 bases, and the junction held 10 bases outside the gene matches. The CDR3 runs 19 residues. In germline, CDR1 is SGHTA, CDR2 FQGNSA.

In this sample, this clonotype turned up a few times. The rearrangement joins TRBV4-1 to TRBJ2-1; D might be TRBD2 (5 bases). The J call may be faulty, since TRBJ2-5 better matches the DNA end. Germline CDR1 is MGHRA and CDR2 is YSYEKL. The CDR3 is 14 amino acids. The DNA of the CDR3 is TGCGCCAGCAGCCAAGACGAGGGAAGAGAAACCCAGTACTTC. Translation: CASSQDEGRETQYF.

This chain connects TRBV24-1 to TRBJ2-5; 7 positions match TRBD2. Trimming cost V 3 bases and J 3 bases; bases outside gene matches: 9. CDR1 KGHDR and CDR2 SFDVKD come from the germline V gene. This CDR3 is built from 16 residues. This CDR3 reads CATSDPGRAGKETQYF. CDR3 sequence (DNA): TGTGCCACCAGTGATCCGGGACGAGCGGGAAAAGAGACCCAGTACTTC.

Remarks on this clonotype: The missing conserved phenylalanine or tryptophan at the end of this CDR3 makes a read error likely. This sequence joins TRBV12-3 or TRBV12-4 and TRBJ2-5; D perhaps matches TRBD1 (6 bases). The CDR3 length is 15 residues. The ends were cut back, 7 bases at V and 3 bases at J, with 18 bases in the middle. The CDR3 region is CASKETGLAEETQYL. The CDR3 DNA follows: TGTGCCAGCAAAGAGACAGGATTGGCTGAAGAGACCCAGTACCTC.

J is TRBJ2-7 and V is TRBV20-1; D is possibly TRBD1 (5 bases). The germline gives CDR1 DFQATT, CDR2 SNEGSKA (reference sequence). The V and J ends lost 1 base and 3 bases respectively, with 16 bases between them. The CDR3 extends over 15 amino acids. The CDR3, as DNA: TGCAGTGCTAGAGCGTTGACAGCCACAGTCTACGAGCAGTACTTC. Translating it yields CSARALTATVYEQYF.

This clonotype was counted ten times or more. The V and J genes are TRBV20-1 and TRBJ2-5; 7 bases agree with TRBD1. Germline CDR1 DFQATT, CDR2 SNEGSKA (reference sequence). This CDR3 is 13 amino acids long. The J segment lost 3 bases and the V segment lost 4 bases, leaving 5 bases of the junction unmatched. The CDR3 DNA reads TGCAGTGCTACAACCGGGACAGAAGAGACCCAGTACTTC. Its translation: CSATTGTEETQYF.